This T cell receptor beta chain appears in the sequencing data of a study of T cells in Graves' hyperthyroidism and ophthalmopathy (dated by TCRdb to the late 2010s). Describing the broader study: Peripheral blood was collected at initial diagnosis, before any treatment. To identify distinguishing TCR V-J signatures, a discovery cohort of some 99 patients was used, comprising 43 with Graves' ophthalmopathy and approximately 57 with stable Graves' hyperthyroidism. Whether ophthalmopathy could be predicted prospectively was tested in an independent validation cohort made up of roughly 20 hyperthyroidism patients plus 17 patients who later progressed to ophthalmopathy. The 75 to 100 discovery patients were randomly divided into training and test sets at a 7:3 ratio. Thyroid tissue and blood T-cell repertoires from over 5 Graves' hyperthyroidism patients were also compared in the study. Once sampling was done, hyperthyroidism patients were given methimazole at a starting dose of 30 mg daily, whereas ophthalmopathy patients were given high-dose intravenous methylprednisolone. TCR Vbeta CDR3 sequencing of 130 to 150 peripheral blood samples (over 40 ophthalmopathy, 75 or so hyperthyroidism and around 17 progressor patients) is reported in the paper.

Turning to this clonotype: The antigen it recognizes is unknown. Qualities for individual bases were not recorded, and no much larger clone is one base off.

TCR beta CDR3 regions were amplified from RNA transcripts. A first-round RT-PCR of the TCR CDR3 used the HTBI primer set with the Qiagen OneStep RT-PCR kit. A second multiplex PCR round built the libraries, followed by size selection and purification. Libraries were sequenced paired-end with 100 bp reads on an Illumina HiSeq2000. Regarding the original processing steps: Raw data were processed with SOAPnuke, discarding reads with adapters, uncalled bases, mean Phred below 15, or no exact constant-primer or identifier match. COPE v1.2.5 was used to merge high-quality paired reads, and clonotypes were defined as unique nucleotide sequences. MiTCR v1.1 was used to align the clonotypes against IMGT TRBV, TRBD and TRBJ reference segments. The analysis was restricted to V-J combinations with a frequency above 0.0001, which together covered 98% to 99.2% of the repertoires. The TCS score was defined as the ratio of F50 (clonal expansion) to E x V (chaos), calculated using BLOSUM62-based TCRdist between CDR3 peptides within each V-J. Welch's t-statistics and random forest reduced 500 to 550 V-J features to fewer than 15, which were used in a naive Bayes classifier (R e1071). Through fastp at Q25 and MiXCR, TCRdb rebuilt clones from the public reads, retaining in-frame beta chains. Records with the same CDR3 protein are collapsed into one entry carrying the most frequent genes and DNA. TCRdb's processing, not the authors' own work, is the source of the V and J calls. Counted in this sample were about 740,000 distinct CDR3 sequences; 14% of them appeared once. The biggest ten clones account for about 10% of the sample.

The germline V gene (reference sequence) sets CDR1 to MNHEY and CDR2 to SMNVEV. The CDR3 goes from the cysteine to the phenylalanine over 15 residues. Only the CDR3 part of the read is kept: 45 bases, read in frame from the first base. V is cut back by 6 bases and J by 2 bases, with 4 bases in the junction unmatched. Study-wide findings and limitations: Ophthalmopathy was separated from stable hyperthyroidism by a 13 V-J signature model, with just over 85% sensitivity and just over 81% specificity obtained in cross-validation and 80%/75% obtained in testing. Most expanded thyroid clonotypes (frequency above 0.001) were also found in blood, which suggests that blood repertoires may mirror thyroid immune responses. Sample size was not statistically predetermined, and blinding of investigators to group allocation was not performed. During validation, the model predicted progression to ophthalmopathy a median of about 6.3 months ahead of onset, with 60% to 71% sensitivity and roughly 72% specificity.

A patient counted as having stable Graves' hyperthyroidism if no progression to ophthalmopathy occurred over 18 months of follow-up. Hyperthyroidism patients were newly diagnosed, had a disease duration of under 2 months, and were aged 18 to 65 years. Exclusion was applied to patients with uncontrolled infections, other autoimmune diseases, pregnancy or lactation. Diagnoses relied on clinical symptoms, serum thyroxine and TRAb, thyroid ultrasound and orbital computed tomography. Ficoll-Paque density gradient centrifugation was used to isolate PBMCs from approximately 10 ml of fresh peripheral blood. Total RNA was extracted with Trizol reagent, and quality was checked on an Agilent 2100 Bioanalyzer.

This receptor was taken from a young woman with Graves' hyperthyroidism. In this chain, TRBV27 is recombined with TRBJ2-6; TRBD1 aligns with 7 central bases. The sample taken for sequencing was blood. The sequenced DNA: TGTGCCAGCAGGGAAGGACAGGCTGGGGCCAACGTCCTGACTTTC. The translation is CASREGQAGANVLTF.